This TCR beta chain was captured by sequencing in a study of identifying expanded T cells in peripheral blood. Study results and limitations: Variance in clone template counts between approximately two-week samples significantly increased with total template count across all healthy donors. Technical replicates showed around 1.2 changed clones; two weeks about 16.4; four weeks 19.

With 6 bases removed from V and 3 bases from J, the gap between germline ends came to 15 bases. Germline CDR1 MNHNS, CDR2 SASEGT. CDR3 length: 14 residues. Here immunoSEQ multiplex PCR was the method, and the copy in TCRdb shows in-frame clones only, minus some. The data contain 75,000 to 90,000 clones, about 87% of them singletons. During the collection period, no donor immune events like infections were recorded. With regard to this clone: Its antigen is not identified.

Sequencing was carried out using blood. This chain uses TRBV6-1 with TRBJ2-7; perhaps D is TRBD1 or TRBD2 (5 bases each). The origin of this receptor is a person aged 18 to 70 in good health. The CDR3 DNA is TGTGCCAGCAGCCCGACGGGGCCCATCTACGAGCAGTACTTC. Its protein product is CASSPTGPIYEQYF.